The rows below give T cell receptor beta chains drawn from one sample of a study of blood T cell repertoires in COVID-19. The repertoire was sequenced with immunoSEQ multiplex PCR; TCRdb's copy has only in-frame clones and lacks some. The sample contains more than 130,000 clones, roughly 80% of which appear only once. Sequencing was done on a sample of peripheral blood. The origin of the receptors is a woman over 75 in a cohort sampled during active or convalescent COVID-19. The CDR3 runs from the conserved cysteine through the conserved F or W. The order of the fields is J gene, V gene, D gene, CDR3 length, CDR3 protein. D genes are given only for firm matches.

>TRBJ2-3|TRBV19|NA|14
CASSIDTYTDTQYF
>TRBJ2-7|TRBV7-9|TRBD1|16
CASSLPGTGDSYEQYF
>TRBJ2-1|TRBV27|NA|14
CASKKSLSNNEQFF
>TRBJ2-3|TRBV7-8|TRBD2|16
CASSTRTSRFTDTQYF
>TRBJ1-6|TRBV4-1|NA|15
CASSQVAGVNSPLHF
>TRBJ2-1|TRBV24-1|TRBD2|16
CATSDKLAGGADEQFF
>TRBJ2-7|TRBV4-1|TRBD1|15
CASSQSPRGPDEQYF
>TRBJ2-5|TRBV6-1|NA|14
CASSEIGGQETQYF
>TRBJ1-5|TRBV30|NA|13
CAWSAQHNQPQHF
>TRBJ1-1|TRBV27|NA|13
CASSWTEDTEAFF
>TRBJ2-3|TRBV14|NA|17
CASSQDGGAKSTDTQYF
>TRBJ2-3|TRBV5-5|NA|16
CASSYPPGTSTDTQYF
>TRBJ2-3|TRBV6-6|TRBD2|16
CASTQTSVISTDTQYF
>TRBJ2-1|TRBV5-1|NA|13
CASSTTPGNEQFF
>TRBJ1-5|TRBV6-6|NA|12
CATGGPNQPQHF